This T cell receptor beta chain was captured by sequencing in a study of low-dose radiotherapy and immunotherapy resistance in tumors (dated 2022 in TCRdb). Regarding the study in general: In Cohort 1, each fraction delivered 0.5 Gy every 2 weeks, and the prescribed total PTV dose was 6.5 Gy. For Cohort 2, the dose was 1 Gy per fraction given every two weeks, adding up to 13 Gy in total across 26 weeks. Patients were given nivolumab as a 240 mg flat dose every two weeks and ipilimumab at 1 mg/kg every six weeks, with both drugs delivered intravenously. Every two weeks, patients got intravenous cyclophosphamide at 200 mg/m2, given one day ahead of each radiation and immunotherapy administration. Aspirin 300 mg was taken orally once daily by patients for four cycles, starting on cycle 1 day 1. No randomization into treatment groups was done for the people taking part in the trial. The translational analysis covered eight patients: three from the first dose cohort and the first five from the second dose cohort.

This clonotype was counted at least ten times. Its antigen is unknown. The record has no base qualities; no much larger clone is one base away. The CDR3, from cysteine to phenylalanine, totals 18 residues. CDR3 DNA only is kept here, 54 bases in frame from base 1. After removal of 0 bases from V and 7 bases from J, the junction retains 11 bases not matched to a gene. CDR1 and CDR2 were assigned from the germline V gene (reference sequence) as LGHDT and YNNKEL. According to the study, the label for this sample's time point signals: after trial treatment. The treatment or condition label of this sample denotes: LDRT plus nivolumab, ipilimumab, low-dose cyclophosphamide and aspirin (RACIN trial). Donors were enrolled in RACIN, a single-arm phase I dose-escalation trial in which nivolumab, ipilimumab, aspirin, low-dose cyclophosphamide and low-dose radiotherapy were combined. Eligible patients had advanced, TIL-negative solid tumors.

The sample was run on an Illumina HiSeq 2500. First-strand cDNA was synthesized using Superscript III and a set of TRAV- and TRBV-specific primers, so that both TCRalpha and TCRbeta chains were covered. TCRs were amplified with Phusion for about 18 PCR cycles using a constant-region primer together with the adapter attached to the V primers. The MessageAmp II aRNA Amplification Kit was used to amplify the isolated mRNA, with in vitro transcription run for under 20 hours at 37 degrees C. mRNA for TCR sequencing was isolated with the Dynabeads mRNA DIRECT Purification Kit. A second approximately 25-cycle Phusion PCR added indexed Illumina adapters, and products were purified with AMPure XP beads. The original pipeline was this. Custom Perl scripts were used to pool TCR sequences that encoded the same protein, to remove out-of-frame sequences, and to calculate the abundance of each clonotype. Any TCR sequence backed by just one read was left out of the analysis. Shannon entropy, Gini index, clonality, richness, and the frequency of TCRs shared between repertoires were included as repertoire metrics. Through fastp at Q25 and MiXCR, TCRdb rebuilt clones from the public reads, retaining in-frame beta chains. Each entry merges the rows of one CDR3 protein and shows their most common DNA and genes. What appears here as the V and J calls and clone size reflects TCRdb's work, not the paper's. The sample table records tens of thousands of distinct CDR3 sequences; 20% to 25% of these occur just once. The top ten hold about 13% of the sample.

Recombination joined TRBV3-1 with TRBJ2-3, with TRBD1 matching 12 junction bases. The source material was PBMCs, sampled after low-dose radiotherapy plus immunotherapy. This TCR derives from a female donor with ovarian cancer. The CDR3 is CASSQDRAGTGGGNTQYF. The sequenced DNA is TGTGCCAGCAGCCAAGATAGGGCCGGGACAGGGGGCGGAAATACGCAGTATTTT.